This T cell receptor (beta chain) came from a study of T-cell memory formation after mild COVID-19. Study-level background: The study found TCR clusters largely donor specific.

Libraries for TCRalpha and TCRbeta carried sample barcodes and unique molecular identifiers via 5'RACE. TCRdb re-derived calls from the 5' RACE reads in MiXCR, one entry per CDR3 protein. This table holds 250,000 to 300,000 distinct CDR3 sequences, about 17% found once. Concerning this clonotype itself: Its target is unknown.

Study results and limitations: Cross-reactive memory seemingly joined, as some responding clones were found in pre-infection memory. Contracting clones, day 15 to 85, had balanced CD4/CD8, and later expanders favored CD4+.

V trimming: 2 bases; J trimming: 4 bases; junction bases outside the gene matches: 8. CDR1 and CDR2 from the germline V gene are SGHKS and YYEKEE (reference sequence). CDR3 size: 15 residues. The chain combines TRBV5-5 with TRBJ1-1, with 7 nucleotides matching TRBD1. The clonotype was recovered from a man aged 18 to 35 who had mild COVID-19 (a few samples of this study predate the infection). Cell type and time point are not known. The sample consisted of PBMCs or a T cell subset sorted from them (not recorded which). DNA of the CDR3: TGTGCCAGCAGCTTACACCGGGACAGCCGCACTGAAGCTTTCTTT. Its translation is CASSLHRDSRTEAFF.